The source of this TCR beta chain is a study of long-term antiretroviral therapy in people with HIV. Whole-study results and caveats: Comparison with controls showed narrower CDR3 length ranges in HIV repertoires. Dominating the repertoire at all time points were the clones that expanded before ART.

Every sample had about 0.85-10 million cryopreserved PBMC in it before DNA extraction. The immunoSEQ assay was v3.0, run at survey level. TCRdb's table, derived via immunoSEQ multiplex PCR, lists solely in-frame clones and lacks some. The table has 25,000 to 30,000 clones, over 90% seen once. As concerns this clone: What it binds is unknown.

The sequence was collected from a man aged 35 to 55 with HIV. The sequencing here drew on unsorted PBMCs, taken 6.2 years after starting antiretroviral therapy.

The CDR3: CASSQYTGNTEAFF. CDR3 in DNA: TGTGCCAGCAGCCAGTATACAGGGAACACTGAAGCTTTCTTT. This chain joins TRBV4-2 and TRBJ1-1; perhaps TRBD1 as D (5 bases). The CDR3 extends over 14 amino acids. The V gene's germline CDR1 is LGHNA and CDR2 YNFKEQ. The ends were cut back, 3 bases at V and 1 base at J, with 9 bases in the middle.